This TCR beta chain was obtained from a study of blood T cell repertoires in COVID-19. Participant ages covered about 18 to 89 years across around 22 US areas. CDR1 is SGHAT and CDR2 is FQNNGV in the germline V gene. Trimming took off 2 bases at V and 4 bases at J, with 6 bases between the two ends. CDR3 length: 13 residues. Original processing notes: Reference gene primer amplification in the assay estimated nucleated cell counts. Assay used: immunoSEQ multiplex PCR; TCRdb lists only in-frame clones, some missing. That table gives V, J and clone size, and the DNA gave D and trimming. The data contain hundreds of thousands of clones, roughly nine tenths of them singletons.

This clonotype was sampled from a woman aged 50 to 60 in a cohort exposed to, infected with or recovered from COVID-19 (not recorded which). The chain has TRBV11-2 and TRBJ1-3; unclear D gene. The sequencing input was PBMCs or T cells enriched from blood (not recorded which). The CDR3 loop reads CASSLIRGNTIYF. The CDR3 bases are TGTGCCAGCAGCTTAATCAGGGGAAACACCATATATTTT. Drawing the rest from reference TRBV11-2 and TRBJ1-3, the complete variable domain is EAGVAQSPRYKIIEKRQSVAFWCNPISGHATLYWYQQILGQGPKLLIQFQNNGVVDDSQLPKDRFSAERLKGVDSTLKIQPAKLEDSAVYLCASSLIRGNTIYFGEGSWLTVV.